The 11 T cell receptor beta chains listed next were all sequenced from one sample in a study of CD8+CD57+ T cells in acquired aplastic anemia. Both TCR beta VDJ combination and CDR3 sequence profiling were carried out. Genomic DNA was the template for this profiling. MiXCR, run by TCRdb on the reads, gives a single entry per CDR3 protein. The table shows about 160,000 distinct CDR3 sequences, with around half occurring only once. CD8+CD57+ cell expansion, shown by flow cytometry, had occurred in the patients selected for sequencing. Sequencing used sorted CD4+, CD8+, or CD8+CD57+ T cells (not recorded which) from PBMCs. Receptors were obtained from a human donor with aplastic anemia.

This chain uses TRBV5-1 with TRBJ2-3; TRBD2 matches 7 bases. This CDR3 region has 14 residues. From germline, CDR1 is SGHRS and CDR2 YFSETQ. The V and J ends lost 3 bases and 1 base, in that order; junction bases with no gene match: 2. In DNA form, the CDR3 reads TGCGCCAGCAGCTCCCGGGAGGGCACAGATACGCAGTATTTT. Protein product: CASSSREGTDTQYF.

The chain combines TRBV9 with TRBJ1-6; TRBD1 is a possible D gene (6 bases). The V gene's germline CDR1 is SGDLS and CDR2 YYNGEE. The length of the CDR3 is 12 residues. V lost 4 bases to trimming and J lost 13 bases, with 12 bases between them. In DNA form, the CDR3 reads TGTGCCAGCAGCTTGGCGGGGGCCCCCCTCCACTTT. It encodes CASSLAGAPLHF.

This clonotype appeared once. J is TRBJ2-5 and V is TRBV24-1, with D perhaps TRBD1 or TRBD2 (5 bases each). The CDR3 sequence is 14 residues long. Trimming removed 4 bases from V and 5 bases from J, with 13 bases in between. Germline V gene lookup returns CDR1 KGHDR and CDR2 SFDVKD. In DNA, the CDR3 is TGTGCCACCAGTGAGATTGGGGGTGGGGAGACCCAGTACTTC. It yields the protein CATSEIGGGETQYF.

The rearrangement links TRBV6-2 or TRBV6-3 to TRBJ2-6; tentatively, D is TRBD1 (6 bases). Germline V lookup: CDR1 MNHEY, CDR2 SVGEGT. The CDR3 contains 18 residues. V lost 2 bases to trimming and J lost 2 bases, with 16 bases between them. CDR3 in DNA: TGTGCCAGCAGTTACGTCCAGGGGAGACTTACTGGGGCCAACGTCCTGACTTTC. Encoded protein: CASSYVQGRLTGANVLTF.

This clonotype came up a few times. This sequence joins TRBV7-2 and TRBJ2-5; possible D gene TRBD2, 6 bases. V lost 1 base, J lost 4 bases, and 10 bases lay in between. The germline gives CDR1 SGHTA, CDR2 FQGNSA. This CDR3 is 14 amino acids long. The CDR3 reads CASSLVPGGETQYF. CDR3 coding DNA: TGTGCCAGCAGCTTAGTCCCCGGGGGAGAGACCCAGTACTTC.

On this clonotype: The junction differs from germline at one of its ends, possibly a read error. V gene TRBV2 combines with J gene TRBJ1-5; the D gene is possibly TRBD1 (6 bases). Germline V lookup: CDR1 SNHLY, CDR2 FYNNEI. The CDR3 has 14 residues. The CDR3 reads CAGSYGQLNQPQHF. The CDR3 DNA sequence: TGTGCCGGCAGTTATGGACAGTTAAATCAGCCCCAGCATTTT.

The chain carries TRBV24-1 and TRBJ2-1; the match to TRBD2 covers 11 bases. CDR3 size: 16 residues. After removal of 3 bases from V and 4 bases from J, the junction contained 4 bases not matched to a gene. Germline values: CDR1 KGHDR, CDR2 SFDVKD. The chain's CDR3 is CATSDHGTSGYNEQFF. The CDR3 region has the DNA TGTGCCACCAGTGATCACGGGACTAGCGGTTACAATGAGCAGTTCTTC.

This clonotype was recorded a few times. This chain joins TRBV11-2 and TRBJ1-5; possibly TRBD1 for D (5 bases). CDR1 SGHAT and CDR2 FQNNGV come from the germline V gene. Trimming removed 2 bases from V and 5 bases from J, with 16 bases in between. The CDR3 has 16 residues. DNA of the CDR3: TGTGCCAGCAGCTTATCCGCGGCGGGGGTTGATCAGCCCCAGCATTTT. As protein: CASSLSAAGVDQPQHF.

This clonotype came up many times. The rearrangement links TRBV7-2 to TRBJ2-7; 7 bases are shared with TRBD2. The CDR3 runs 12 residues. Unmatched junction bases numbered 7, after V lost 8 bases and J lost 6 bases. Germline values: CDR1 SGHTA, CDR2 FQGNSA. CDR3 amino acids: CASHHGGSEQYF. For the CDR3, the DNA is TGTGCCAGCCACCACGGGGGGTCCGAGCAGTACTTC.

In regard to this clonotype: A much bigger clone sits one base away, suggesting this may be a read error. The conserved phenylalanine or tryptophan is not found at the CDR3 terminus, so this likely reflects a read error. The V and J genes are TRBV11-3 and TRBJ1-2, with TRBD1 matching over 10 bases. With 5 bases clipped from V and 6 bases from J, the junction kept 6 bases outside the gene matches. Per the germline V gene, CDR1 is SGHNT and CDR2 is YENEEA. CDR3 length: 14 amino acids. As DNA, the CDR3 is TGTGCCAGCAGCCTTATTGGGACAGGGGATGGCTACACCTGC. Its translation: CASSLIGTGDGYTC.

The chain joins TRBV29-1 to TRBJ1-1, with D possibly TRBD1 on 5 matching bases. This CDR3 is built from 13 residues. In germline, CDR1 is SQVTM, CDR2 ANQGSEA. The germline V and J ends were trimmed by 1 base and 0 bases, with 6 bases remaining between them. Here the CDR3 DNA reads TGCAGCGTTGAAGGACAGCTGAACACTGAAGCTTTCTTT. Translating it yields CSVEGQLNTEAFF.